Listed below are T cell receptor beta chains from one sample, sequenced in a study of blood T cell repertoires in COVID-19. Profiling relied on immunoSEQ multiplex PCR, and the TCRdb table lists in-frame clones only, not all of them. The data hold 120,000 to 150,000 clones, with approximately 84% observed a single time. The sample was peripheral blood. The receptors were sampled from a human donor in a cohort sampled during active COVID-19. Both conserved end residues are part of each CDR3. Each record gives: V gene, J gene, clone size, CDR3 protein. Part of the rows lack a size; the others show once, few, many or a class for expanded clones.

TRBV7-2	TRBJ2-1	-	CASSPPLAGGGYEQFF
TRBV30	TRBJ1-1	-	CAWDRGSNTEAFF
TRBV7-9	TRBJ2-1	-	CASSLSGGLGNEQFF
TRBV4-3	TRBJ2-3	-	CASSQGTTSTDTQYF
TRBV4-1	TRBJ2-2	-	CASSQALAGATLNTGELFF
TRBV7-2	TRBJ1-5	once	CASSFTGVGSPQHF
TRBV12-3/TRBV12-4	TRBJ2-7	-	CASSAGTGDEQYF
TRBV4-3	TRBJ2-4	-	CASSQAAGRSFQNIQYF
TRBV7-9	TRBJ1-5	-	CASSSGQGINQPQHF
TRBV6-1	TRBJ1-2	once	CASSEYGEANYGYTF
TRBV6-5	TRBJ1-1	-	CAVGRGNTEAFF
TRBV14	TRBJ1-1	-	CASSQILAEAFF
TRBV11-2	TRBJ2-1	-	CASSLDLPGNEQFF
TRBV12-3/TRBV12-4	TRBJ1-2	-	CASRTDRLLSSTF
TRBV3-1/TRBV3-2	TRBJ2-5	-	CASSQGRGLVTQYF
TRBV21-1	TRBJ1-2	-	CAIYDLIHSKKTGENYGYTF
TRBV9	TRBJ2-3	-	CASSVDHSTQYF
TRBV6-5	TRBJ1-5	-	CASSLDRNSNQPQHF
TRBV3-1/TRBV3-2	TRBJ2-5	-	CASSQDVGTSGGETQYF
TRBV9	TRBJ2-3	-	CASSSPGQSDTQYF
TRBV5-4	TRBJ2-7	-	CASSSAVSYEQYF
TRBV24-1	TRBJ2-5	-	CATSESLRETQYF
TRBV6-5	TRBJ1-3	once	CASSPGTGNTIYF
TRBV7-2	TRBJ2-7	-	CASSFRPLAGEQYF
TRBV7-2	TRBJ2-7	-	CASSLTSGGSYEQYF
TRBV2	TRBJ1-5	-	CASRGGSGNQPQHF
TRBV19	TRBJ2-3	-	CASSMGYQEYF
TRBV10-3	TRBJ1-2	-	CATTTGANYGYTF
TRBV6-2/TRBV6-3	TRBJ1-4	-	CASSYATGTDVEKLFF
TRBV2	TRBJ1-2	-	CASSEVQGIYTRGYTF
TRBV6-1	TRBJ2-1	-	CASSEKDPMRLVSFNEQFF
TRBV10-1	TRBJ2-3	-	CASSPPTLAGTDTQYF
TRBV6-2/TRBV6-3	TRBJ2-3	-	CASSYAGPIDTQYF
TRBV7-2	TRBJ2-1	few	CASSSTRIPYNEQFF
TRBV19	TRBJ2-3	once	CASSSQGGTQYF
TRBV7-6	TRBJ1-1	-	CASSWKQGMNTEAFF
TRBV6-6	TRBJ2-7	-	CASSPTARLTSGGYEQYF
TRBV18	TRBJ2-7	-	CASSSNSYEQYF
TRBV9	TRBJ1-6	-	CASSVTGGNNSPLHF
TRBV14	TRBJ1-5	once	CASSQRLHQRQPQHF
TRBV11-3	TRBJ2-3	-	CASSLGRIRDTQYF